This T cell receptor beta chain stems from a study of blood T cell repertoires in COVID-19. In the study overall: The United States, Italy and Spain provided the acute and convalescent COVID-19 samples.

This clone was detected only a few times. Assay used: immunoSEQ multiplex PCR; TCRdb lists only in-frame clones, some missing. This table has 100,000 to 150,000 clones, around 83% appearing once. The sequencing sample was made of peripheral blood. The sequence was obtained from a man aged 35 to 55 with active or convalescent COVID-19.

The CDR3 DNA is TGTGCCAGCAGCCCTGATCCGGGGAGATATAATTCACCCCTCCACTTT. It codes for CASSPDPGRYNSPLHF. The chain carries TRBV7-3 and TRBJ1-6; D remains unclear. V lost 5 bases, J lost 4 bases, and 15 bases lay in between. This CDR3 region has 16 residues. Looked up from germline, CDR1 is SGHTA and CDR2 is FQGTGA. The full variable domain, completed using reference TRBV7-3 and TRBJ1-6, is GAGVSQTPSNKVTEKGKYVELRCDPISGHTALYWYRQSLGQGPEFLIYFQGTGAADDSGLPNDRFFAVRPEGSVSTLKIQRTERGDSAVYLCASSPDPGRYNSPLHFGNGTRLTVT.